The T cell receptor beta chain described here comes from a study of shared clonotypes between healthy human individuals. In the study overall: Plates per donor: three CD4 naive, three CD4 memory, two CD8 naive, one CD8 memory. Overall study findings and caveats: Sequencing depth was a factor that was expected to affect clonotype sharing among donors.

The CDR3 spans 13 residues. V lost 4 bases and J lost 9; bases outside the gene matches: 6. Germline V gene data show CDR1 as SNHLY and CDR2 as FYNNEI. Profiling relied on immunoSEQ multiplex PCR, and the TCRdb table lists in-frame clones only, not all of them. The sample records under 1,900,000 clones, roughly 98.5% being singletons. Notes on this clone: Its antigen is unidentified.

Sequenced sample: naive CD4+ T cells sorted from blood. Subset reported: CD45RA+ positively selected. This sequence was found in a man aged 30 to 45 in good health. The V and J genes are TRBV2 and TRBJ1-5, with 7 bases lining up with TRBD1. DNA for the CDR3: TGTGCCAGCAGTGGGACAGGCCTTCCGCCCCAGCATTTT. Residues: CASSGTGLPPQHF.